This T cell receptor (beta chain) was found in a study of PD-L1 blockade in urothelial cancer. Study details: The number of prior chemotherapy regimens per patient was 0 to 3.

Locally advanced or metastatic urothelial carcinoma affected all patients. Sample contribution per patient ranged from 1 to 8, covering pretreatment and on-treatment. Spiking of synthetic TCR analog templates was performed in each PCR. This table comes from immunoSEQ multiplex PCR, and its TCRdb copy is limited to in-frame clones, with some not included. The sample lists more than 45,000 clones; about 86% were seen once. The receptor's source is a man in his 60s with urothelial cancer. The sequenced sample was PBMCs, obtained around atezolizumab (anti-PD-L1) treatment.

The CDR3 nucleotides are TGTGCCAGCAGGCGGGCCACTAGCGGACGCGAGCAGTTCTTC. It yields the protein CASRRATSGREQFF. The chain recombines TRBV7-2 with TRBJ2-1; 8 bases line up with TRBD2. The CDR3 contains 14 residues. The trim removed 6 bases at V and 10 bases at J, leaving 11 bases unmatched. Germline V gives CDR1 SGHTA, CDR2 FQGNSA.